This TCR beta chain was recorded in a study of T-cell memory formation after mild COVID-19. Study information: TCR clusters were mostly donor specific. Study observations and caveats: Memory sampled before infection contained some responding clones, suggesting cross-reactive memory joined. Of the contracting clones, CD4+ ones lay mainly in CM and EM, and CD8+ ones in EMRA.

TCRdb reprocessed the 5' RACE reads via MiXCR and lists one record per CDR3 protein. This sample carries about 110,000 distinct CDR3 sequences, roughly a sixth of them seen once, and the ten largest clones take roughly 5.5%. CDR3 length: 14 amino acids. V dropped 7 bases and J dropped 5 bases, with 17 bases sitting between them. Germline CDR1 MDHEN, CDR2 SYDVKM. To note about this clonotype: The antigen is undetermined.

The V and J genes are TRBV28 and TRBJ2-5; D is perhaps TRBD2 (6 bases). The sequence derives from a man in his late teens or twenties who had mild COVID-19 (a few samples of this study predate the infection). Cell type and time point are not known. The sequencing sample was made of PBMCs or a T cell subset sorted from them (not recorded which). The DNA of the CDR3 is TGTGCCAGCAATCCAGGCCTAGCGACGGAGACCCAGTACTTC. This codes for CASNPGLATETQYF.